This entry is about one T cell receptor (beta chain). The data originate from a study of tumor T cells in aggressive B-cell lymphoma. Data came from immunoSEQ multiplex PCR; TCRdb stores just in-frame clones and leaves some out. The sample includes some 11,000 clones, around nine tenths of them seen just once. With V trimmed by 2 bases and J by 1 base, 2 bases remained unmatched. Germline V gene sequence: CDR1 SGHNT, CDR2 YYREEE (reference sequence). The CDR3 runs to 15 residues. The receptor comes from an adult with diffuse large B cell lymphoma. The source material was tumor tissue. V gene TRBV5-4 combines with J gene TRBJ2-3; 9 bases are a match to TRBD2. Written as DNA, the CDR3 is TGTGCCAGCAGCTTTAGCGGGGGACGCACAGATACGCAGTATTTT. This gives the protein CASSFSGGRTDTQYF.